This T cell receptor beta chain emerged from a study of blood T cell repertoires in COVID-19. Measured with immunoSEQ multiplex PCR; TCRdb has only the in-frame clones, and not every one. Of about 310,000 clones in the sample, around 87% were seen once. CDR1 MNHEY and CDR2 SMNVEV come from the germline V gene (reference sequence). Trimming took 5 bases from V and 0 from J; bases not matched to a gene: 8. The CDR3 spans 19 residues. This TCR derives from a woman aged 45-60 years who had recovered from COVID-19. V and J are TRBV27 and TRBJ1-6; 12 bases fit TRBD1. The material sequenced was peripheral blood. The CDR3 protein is CASSPGTGGLSSYNSPLHF. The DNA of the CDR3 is TGTGCCAGCAGTCCGGGGACAGGGGGCCTAAGCTCCTATAATTCACCCCTCCACTTT.